What follows are 24 T cell receptor beta chains derived from one specimen sequenced in a study of CD8+CD57+ T cells in acquired aplastic anemia. Genomic DNA, serving as template, underwent TCR beta VDJ and CDR3 profiling. TCRdb ran MiXCR on the reads and lists one entry per CDR3 protein. The sample holds 150,000 to 200,000 distinct CDR3 sequences; approximately 48% are singletons and the top ten take 10% to 15%. Patients picked for sequencing had shown CD8+CD57+ cell expansion detected by flow cytometry. Sequencing used sorted CD4+, CD8+, or CD8+CD57+ T cells (not recorded which) from PBMCs. The receptors were sampled from a human donor with aplastic anemia.

The rearrangement joins TRBV7-9 to TRBJ2-7; 10 positions agree with TRBD2. Germline V gene data show CDR1 as SEHNR and CDR2 as FQNEAQ (reference sequence). This CDR3 contains 14 residues. As DNA, the CDR3 is TGTGCGAGCGGGGGGCTAGCGGGAGAGAGGGAGCAGTACTTC. Protein: CASGGLAGEREQYF.

Of note for this clonotype: A much larger clone sits a single nucleotide away, making a read error possible. The rearrangement joins TRBV5-1 to TRBJ2-3; 7 bases are a match to TRBD1. The CDR3 is made up of 13 amino acids. Germline V gene lookup returns CDR1 SGHRS and CDR2 YFSETQ. CDR3 in DNA: TGCGCCACTAGACAGGGAACCACAGAGACGCAGTATTTT. This translates into CATRQGTTETQYF.

The CDR3, as DNA: TGTGCCAGCAGCGTTGGCAGGGGGCGCGGCAATCAGCCCCAGCATTTT. Its translation: CASSVGRGRGNQPQHF. V and J are TRBV11-1 and TRBJ1-5, with TRBD1 matching 8 bases. The CDR3 contains 16 residues. The ends lost 5 bases at V and 2 bases at J; junction bases unmatched: 8. Germline lookup yields CDR1 SGHAT and CDR2 FQDESV (reference sequence).

This clonotype was seen at least ten times. This chain links TRBV20-1 with TRBJ1-5; D unclear. Germline lookup yields CDR1 DFQATT and CDR2 SNEGSKA (reference sequence). The CDR3 length is 15 residues. With 3 bases removed from V and 0 bases from J, the gap between germline ends came to 12 bases. In DNA form, the CDR3 reads TGCAGTGCTAGTAGACGGGAAGATAGCAATCAGCCCCAGCATTTT. Its translation: CSASRREDSNQPQHF.

The chain links TRBV29-1 to TRBJ2-7; TRBD1 matches at 10 bases. With V trimmed by 4 bases and J by 2 bases, 14 bases remained unmatched. This CDR3 is built from 17 residues. Germline-derived CDR1 and CDR2 are SQVTM and ANQGSEA. CDR3 in amino acids: CSVGGPGGTGVTYEQYF. The CDR3 DNA reads as TGCAGCGTTGGAGGCCCGGGTGGGACAGGGGTAACCTACGAGCAGTACTTC.

This clonotype was found many times. The chain uses TRBV12-3 or TRBV12-4 and TRBJ2-2; 11 positions match TRBD1. The V and J ends lost 5 bases and 8 bases, in that order; junction bases with no gene match: 7. The CDR3 contains 15 residues. The CDR3 coding sequence is TGTGCCAGCAGTCGTGGGACAGGGGGGGCTGGGGAGCTGTTTTTT. Amino acid sequence: CASSRGTGGAGELFF.

The sample holds many counts of this clonotype. The V call is TRBV19, the J call TRBJ1-1, with D perhaps TRBD1 (5 bases). CDR1 and CDR2 from the germline V gene are LNHDA and SQIVND (reference sequence). Trimming removed 6 bases at V and 5 bases at J, with 16 bases between. This CDR3 is 14 amino acids long. The DNA of the CDR3 is TGTGCCAGTAGAATGGGGCAGGGTGGAACTGAAGCTTTCTTT. Its protein product is CASRMGQGGTEAFF.

Notes on this clonotype: The conserved phenylalanine or tryptophan normally closing the CDR3 is absent here, so this likely arose from a read error. It is unclear where the CDR3 begins or ends on the DNA, so no DNA is shown, and the CDR3 is as TCRdb lists it. The chain joins TRBV7-2 to TRBJ1-1. CDR1 is SGHTA, CDR2 FQGNSA, per germline. With termini counted, the CDR3 has 11 amino acids. The CDR3 region is CASSLYAEFKL.

Worth noting for this clonotype: Germline and junction disagree at one end, which may indicate a read error. The V and J genes are TRBV6-1 and TRBJ1-5; TRBD1 matches 7 bases. CDR1 is MNHNS and CDR2 is SASEGT in the germline V gene. The CDR3 has 19 amino acids. Written as DNA, the CDR3 is TGTGCCGGCAGTGGTGGGACAGCGGTCGGAAAAGGTCGGAATCAGCCCCAGCATTTT. Protein: CAGSGGTAVGKGRNQPQHF.

As to this clonotype: Being one base from a much bigger clone, this may be a read error. The chain employs TRBV11-3 and TRBJ1-4, with D hard to call. The CDR3 runs 15 residues. Germline-derived CDR1 and CDR2 are SGHNT and YENEEA. CDR3 nucleotide sequence: TGTGCCAGCAGCTTAGGAAGCGGCCCCAATGAAAAACTGCTTTTT. It translates to CASSLGSGPNEKLLF.

This chain connects TRBV7-9 to TRBJ2-2; tentative D call: TRBD1 (6 bases). Trimming stripped 2 bases from V and 7 bases from J, with 11 bases between. CDR3 length: 14 amino acids. Germline-derived CDR1 and CDR2 are SEHNR and FQNEAQ (reference sequence). The CDR3 region has the DNA TGTGCCAGCAGCTTAAGTAGGGGGAGCGGGGAGCTGTTTTTT. The encoded protein is CASSLSRGSGELFF. Drawing the rest from reference TRBV7-9 and TRBJ2-2, the complete variable domain is DTGVSQNPRHKITKRGQNVTFRCDPISEHNRLYWYRQTLGQGPEFLTYFQNEAQLEKSRLLSDRFSAERPKGSFSTLEIQRTEQGDSAMYLCASSLSRGSGELFFGEGSRLTVL.

This clonotype has at least ten counts. This chain uses TRBV11-2 with TRBJ2-2; a weak D match, TRBD2 (7 bases). Trimming stripped 4 bases from V and 4 bases from J, with 19 bases between. The CDR3 is made up of 17 amino acids. Germline V lookup: CDR1 SGHAT, CDR2 FQNNGV. The CDR3, as DNA: TGTGCCAGCAGCTCTGGGGGGGGGGCGAATCCCACCGGGGAGCTGTTTTTT. This codes for CASSSGGGANPTGELFF.

There are a few counts of this clonotype. This chain connects TRBV10-3 to TRBJ1-4; the match to TRBD1 covers 12 bases. This CDR3 spans 17 amino acids. The germline gives CDR1 ENHRY, CDR2 SYGVKD. V shed 4 bases, J shed 3 bases, and the junction held 6 bases outside the gene matches. The CDR3 protein is CAISGRDRGLSNEKLFF. Here the CDR3 DNA reads TGTGCCATCAGTGGCCGGGACAGGGGGCTGTCTAATGAAAAACTGTTTTTT.

The chain carries TRBV15 and TRBJ2-7; 8 bases map to TRBD2. There are 14 residues in the CDR3. Germline CDR1 is LNHNV and CDR2 is YYDKDF (reference sequence). Trimming cost V 0 bases and J 6 bases; bases outside gene matches: 4. The CDR3 sequence is CATSRETGTSEQYF. In DNA, the CDR3 is TGTGCCACCAGCAGAGAGACCGGGACTAGCGAGCAGTACTTC. Full variable domain (remainder filled in from reference TRBV15 and TRBJ2-7): DAMVIQNPRYQVTQFGKPVTLSCSQTLNHNVMYWYQQKSSQAPKLLFHYYDKDFNNEADTPDNFQSRRPNTSFCFLDIRSPGLGDTAMYLCATSRETGTSEQYFGPGTRLTVT.

This clonotype was recorded a few times. The J gene is TRBJ2-7, the V gene TRBV7-8, with unresolved D. The CDR3 contains 12 residues. Trimming removed 0 bases at V and 5 bases at J, with 5 bases between. Per germline, CDR1 SGHVS and CDR2 FQNEAQ. This CDR3 is CASSLAVNEQYF. The CDR3 region has the DNA TGTGCCAGCAGCTTAGCAGTTAACGAGCAGTACTTC.

The rearrangement uses TRBV13 and TRBJ2-6; D is perhaps TRBD2 (5 bases). Germline CDR1 is PRHDT and CDR2 is FYEKMQ (reference sequence). Trimming pared 3 bases from V and 0 bases from J, leaving 12 bases between. CDR3 length equals 17 residues. The CDR3: CASSLRAELSGANVLTF. The DNA for the CDR3 is TGTGCCAGCAGCTTGAGGGCGGAGCTCTCTGGGGCCAACGTCCTGACTTTC. Full variable domain (rest looked up from reference TRBV13 and TRBJ2-6): AAGVIQSPRHLIKEKRETATLKCYPIPRHDTVYWYQQGPGQDPQFLISFYEKMQSDKGSIPDRFSAQQFSDYHSELNMSSLELGDSALYFCASSLRAELSGANVLTFGAGSRLTVL.

In DNA, the CDR3 is TGCAGTGCCAGACTAGGCAATGAGCAGTTCTTC. Its protein is CSARLGNEQFF. The gene calls are TRBV20-1 and TRBJ2-1, with D tentatively TRBD2 (6 bases). Trimming cost V 6 bases and J 6 bases, with 9 bases left between them. In germline, CDR1 is DFQATT, CDR2 SNEGSKA (reference sequence). This CDR3 region has 11 residues.

V is TRBV19 and J is TRBJ2-3, with D tentatively TRBD1 (6 bases). V was shortened by 4 bases and J by 4 bases, with 12 bases between the two germline ends. The CDR3 spans 14 residues. The germline CDR1 and CDR2 sequences are LNHDA and SQIVND (reference sequence). The CDR3 loop reads CASSTLGAPDTQYF. DNA of the CDR3: TGTGCCAGTAGTACACTGGGGGCACCAGATACGCAGTATTTT.

This clonotype was seen repeatedly, ten times or more. The rearrangement links TRBV20-1 to TRBJ2-3, with D unresolved. Germline CDR1 is DFQATT and CDR2 is SNEGSKA (reference sequence). The CDR3 runs 14 residues. V was clipped by 5 bases and J by 6 bases, with 18 bases between them. CDR3 in amino acids: CSAGEHLGADTQYF. The CDR3 DNA reads TGCAGTGCTGGGGAACATTTGGGCGCGGATACGCAGTATTTT.

In this sample, this clonotype turned up a few times. The chain carries TRBV27 and TRBJ1-3, with D unclear. The CDR3 runs to 14 residues. Germline CDR1 and CDR2: MNHEY and SMNVEV (reference sequence). V was cut by 4 bases and J by 0 bases, with 7 bases left in between. The CDR3 loop reads CASSSSLSGNTIYF. The CDR3 DNA sequence: TGTGCCAGCAGTTCTAGTCTCTCTGGAAACACCATATATTTT.

This clonotype turned up a few times. The chain joins TRBV24-1 to TRBJ2-3, with D perhaps matching TRBD2 (5 bases). Germline V gene data show CDR1 as KGHDR and CDR2 as SFDVKD. With 7 bases removed from V and 0 bases from J, the gap between germline ends came to 7 bases. The CDR3 contains 13 residues. CDR3 protein: CATRLDSTDTQYF. The CDR3 DNA is TGTGCCACCAGACTAGACAGCACAGATACGCAGTATTTT.

This clonotype was counted a few times. A single base separates this from a much larger clone, so it may be a read error. CDR3 sequence: CASSYGRVSTEAFF. The CDR3 DNA is TGTGCCAGCAGTTATGGCAGGGTCAGCACTGAAGCTTTCTTT. The chain recombines TRBV6-5 with TRBJ1-1, with D tentatively TRBD1 (5 bases). CDR3 size: 14 residues. The germline gives CDR1 MNHEY, CDR2 SVGAGI. V was trimmed by 3 bases and J by 4 bases, leaving 12 bases between them.

This clonotype was seen only a few times. V and J are TRBV24-1 and TRBJ2-3; 7 bases agree with TRBD1. The CDR3 loop spans 14 amino acids. V was pared by 4 bases and J by 4 bases, with 4 bases of the junction left unmatched. Germline loops: CDR1 KGHDR, CDR2 SFDVKD. CDR3 bases: TGTGCCACCAGTGACCCGACAGGGTCAGATACGCAGTATTTT. The encoded protein is CATSDPTGSDTQYF.

This clonotype has ten or more counts. The chain combines TRBV18 with TRBJ1-1; D is perhaps TRBD1 (6 bases). Germline V gene lookup returns CDR1 KGHSH and CDR2 LQKENI. Deletions cut 3 bases from V and 10 bases from J, with 18 bases between. This CDR3 contains 14 residues. The CDR3 is CASSPEIYGRGAFF. CDR3 nucleotide sequence: TGTGCCAGCTCACCGGAGATATACGGCAGGGGAGCTTTCTTT. Variable domain in full (rest from reference TRBV18 and TRBJ1-1): NAGVMQNPRHLVRRRGQEARLRCSPMKGHSHVYWYRQLPEEGLKFMVYLQKENIIDESGMPKERFSAEFPKEGPSILRIQQVVRGDSAAYFCASSPEIYGRGAFFGQGTRLTVV.